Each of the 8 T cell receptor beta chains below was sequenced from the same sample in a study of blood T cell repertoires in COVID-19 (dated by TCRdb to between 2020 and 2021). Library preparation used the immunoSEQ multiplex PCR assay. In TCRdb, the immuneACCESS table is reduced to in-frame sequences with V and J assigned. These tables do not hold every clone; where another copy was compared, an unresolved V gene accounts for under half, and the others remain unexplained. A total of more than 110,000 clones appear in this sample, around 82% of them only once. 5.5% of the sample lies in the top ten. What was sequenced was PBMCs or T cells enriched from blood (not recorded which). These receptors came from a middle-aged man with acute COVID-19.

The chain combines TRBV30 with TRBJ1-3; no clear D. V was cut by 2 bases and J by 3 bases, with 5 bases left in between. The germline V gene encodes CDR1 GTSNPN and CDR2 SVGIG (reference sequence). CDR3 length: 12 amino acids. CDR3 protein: CAWSPLGNTIYF. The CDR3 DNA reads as TGTGCCTGGAGTCCCCTTGGAAACACCATATATTTT. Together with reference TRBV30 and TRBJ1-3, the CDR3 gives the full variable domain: SQTIHQWPATLVQPVGSPLSLECTVEGTSNPNLYWYRQAAGRGLQLLFYSVGIGQISSEVPQNLSASRPQDRQFILSSKKLLLSDSGFYLCAWSPLGNTIYFGEGSWLTVV.

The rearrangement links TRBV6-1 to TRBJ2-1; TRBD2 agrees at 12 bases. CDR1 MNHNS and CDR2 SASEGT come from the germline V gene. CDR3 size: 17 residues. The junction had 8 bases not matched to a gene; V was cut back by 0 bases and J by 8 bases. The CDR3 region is CASSEARGLAGTDEQFF. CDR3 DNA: TGTGCCAGCAGTGAAGCCCGAGGACTAGCGGGAACAGATGAGCAGTTCTTC.

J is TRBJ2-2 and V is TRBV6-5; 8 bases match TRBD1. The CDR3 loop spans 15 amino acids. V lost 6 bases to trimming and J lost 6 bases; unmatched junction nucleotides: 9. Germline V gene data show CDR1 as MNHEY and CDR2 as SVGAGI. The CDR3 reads CASSDGQGTPGELFF. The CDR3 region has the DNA TGTGCCAGCAGCGACGGACAGGGTACCCCCGGGGAGCTGTTTTTT.

The CDR3 reads CAWSIGTGDTEAFF. CDR3 DNA: TGTGCCTGGAGTATCGGGACAGGGGATACTGAAGCTTTCTTT. V and J are TRBV30 and TRBJ1-1, with TRBD1 matching 10 bases. The CDR3 has 14 amino acids. Germline values: CDR1 GTSNPN, CDR2 SVGIG (reference sequence). Trimming took 2 bases from V and 5 from J; bases not matched to a gene: 5.

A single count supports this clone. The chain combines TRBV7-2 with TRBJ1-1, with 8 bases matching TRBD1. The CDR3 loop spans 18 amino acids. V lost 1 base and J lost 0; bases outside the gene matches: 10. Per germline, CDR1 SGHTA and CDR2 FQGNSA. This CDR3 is CASSLGLGQEGMNTEAFF. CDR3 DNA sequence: TGTGCCAGCAGCTTAGGGCTGGGACAGGAAGGCATGAACACTGAAGCTTTCTTT.

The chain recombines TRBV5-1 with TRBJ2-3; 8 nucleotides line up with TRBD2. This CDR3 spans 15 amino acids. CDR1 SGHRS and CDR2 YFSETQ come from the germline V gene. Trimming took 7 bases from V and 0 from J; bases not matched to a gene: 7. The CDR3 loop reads CASGSLAGSTDTQYF. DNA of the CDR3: TGCGCCAGCGGCTCTTTAGCGGGAAGCACAGATACGCAGTATTTT.

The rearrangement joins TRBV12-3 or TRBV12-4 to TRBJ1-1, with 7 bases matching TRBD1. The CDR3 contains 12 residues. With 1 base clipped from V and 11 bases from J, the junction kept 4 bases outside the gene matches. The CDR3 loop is CASSLGDRDAFF. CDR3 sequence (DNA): TGTGCCAGCAGTTTAGGTGACAGGGACGCTTTCTTT.

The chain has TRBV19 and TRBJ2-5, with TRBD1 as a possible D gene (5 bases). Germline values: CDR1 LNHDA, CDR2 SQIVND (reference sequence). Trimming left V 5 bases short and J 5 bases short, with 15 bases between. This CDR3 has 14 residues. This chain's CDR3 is CASSPRQNVETQYF. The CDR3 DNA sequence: TGTGCCAGTAGTCCCAGACAGAATGTGGAGACCCAGTACTTC. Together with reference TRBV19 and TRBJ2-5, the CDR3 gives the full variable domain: DGGITQSPKYLFRKEGQNVTLSCEQNLNHDAMYWYRQDPGQGLRLIYYSQIVNDFQKGDIAEGYSVSREKKESFPLTVTSAQKNPTAFYLCASSPRQNVETQYFGPGTRLLVL.